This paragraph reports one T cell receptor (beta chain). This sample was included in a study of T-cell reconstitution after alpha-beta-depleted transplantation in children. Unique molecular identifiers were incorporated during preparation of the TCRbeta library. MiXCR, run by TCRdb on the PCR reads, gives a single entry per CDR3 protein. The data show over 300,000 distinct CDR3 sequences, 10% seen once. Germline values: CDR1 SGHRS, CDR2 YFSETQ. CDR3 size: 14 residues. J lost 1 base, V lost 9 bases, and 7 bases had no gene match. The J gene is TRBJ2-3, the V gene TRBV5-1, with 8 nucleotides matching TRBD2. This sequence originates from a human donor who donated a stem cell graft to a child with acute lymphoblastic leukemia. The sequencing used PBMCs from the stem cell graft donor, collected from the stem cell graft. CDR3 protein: CATRMTSGTDTQYF. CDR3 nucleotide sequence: TGCGCCACCCGGATGACTAGCGGCACAGATACGCAGTATTTT. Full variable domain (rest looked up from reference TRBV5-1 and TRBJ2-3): KAGVTQTPRYLIKTRGQQVTLSCSPISGHRSVSWYQQTPGQGLQFLFEYFSETQRNKGNFPGRFSGRQFSNSRSEMNVSTLELGDSALYLCATRMTSGTDTQYFGPGTRLTVL.